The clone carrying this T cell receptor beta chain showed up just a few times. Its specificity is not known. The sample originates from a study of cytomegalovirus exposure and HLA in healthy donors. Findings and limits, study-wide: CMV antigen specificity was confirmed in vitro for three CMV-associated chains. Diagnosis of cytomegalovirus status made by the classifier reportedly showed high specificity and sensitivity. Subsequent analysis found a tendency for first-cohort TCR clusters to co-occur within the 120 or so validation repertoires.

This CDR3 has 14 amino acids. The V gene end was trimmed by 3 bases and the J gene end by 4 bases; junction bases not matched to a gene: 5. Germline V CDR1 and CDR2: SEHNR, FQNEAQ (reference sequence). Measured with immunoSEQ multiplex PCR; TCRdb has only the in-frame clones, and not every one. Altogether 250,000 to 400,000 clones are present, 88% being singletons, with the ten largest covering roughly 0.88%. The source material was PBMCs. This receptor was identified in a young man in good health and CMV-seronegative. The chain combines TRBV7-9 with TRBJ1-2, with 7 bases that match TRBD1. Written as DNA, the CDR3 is TGTGCCAGCAGCTTCGCGACAGGGACCTATGGCTACACCTTC. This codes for CASSFATGTYGYTF.